This TCR beta chain was recorded in a study of PD-1 blockade in mismatch repair-deficient tumors. Method: immunoSEQ multiplex PCR; TCRdb's copy keeps in-frame clones and lacks some. Seen here are approximately 25,000 clones, under 85% observed once, and the top ten hold just over 20%. The germline gives CDR1 MNHEY, CDR2 SMNVEV (reference sequence). V was cut by 5 bases and J by 5 bases, with 21 bases left in between. The CDR3 consists of 16 residues. The sample consisted of peripheral blood, taken 12 weeks after starting pembrolizumab. The chain joins TRBV27 to TRBJ1-1, with D possibly TRBD1 on 5 matching bases. The source is an adult with mismatch repair-deficient cancer. The CDR3 spells CASSPPLRGGRTEAFF. CDR3 nucleotides: TGTGCCAGCAGTCCGCCCCTTCGGGGGGGGAGGACTGAAGCTTTCTTT.